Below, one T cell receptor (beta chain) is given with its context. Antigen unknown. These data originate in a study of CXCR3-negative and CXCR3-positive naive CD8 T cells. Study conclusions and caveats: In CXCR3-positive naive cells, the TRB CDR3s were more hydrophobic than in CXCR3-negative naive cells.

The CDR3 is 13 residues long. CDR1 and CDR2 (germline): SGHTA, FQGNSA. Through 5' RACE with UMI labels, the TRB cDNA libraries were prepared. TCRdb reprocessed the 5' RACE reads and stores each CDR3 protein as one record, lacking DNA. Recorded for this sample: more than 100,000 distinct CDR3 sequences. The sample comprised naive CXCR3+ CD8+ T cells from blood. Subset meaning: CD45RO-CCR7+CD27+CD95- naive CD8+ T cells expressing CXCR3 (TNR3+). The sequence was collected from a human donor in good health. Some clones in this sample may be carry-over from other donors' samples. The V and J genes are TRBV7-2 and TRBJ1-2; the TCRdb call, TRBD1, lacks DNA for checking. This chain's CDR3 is CASSVPGHYGYTF.